This T cell receptor (beta chain) was sequenced during a study of blood T cell repertoires in COVID-19. Study background: Sources were T cells, B-cell-depleted T cells, or PBMCs; the material itself was cDNA or gDNA.

The CDR3 extends over 15 amino acids. The germline gives CDR1 SQVTM, CDR2 ANQGSEA. V lost 3 bases, J lost 4 bases, and 8 bases stayed unmatched. The table came from immunoSEQ multiplex PCR; TCRdb's copy has only in-frame clones and leaves some out. The sample has more than 85,000 clones, roughly 88% seen once. This clonotype originated in a woman older than 75 with active or convalescent COVID-19. The sample comprised peripheral blood. The chain couples TRBV29-1 to TRBJ1-1, with 10 nucleotides matching TRBD1. CDR3 sequence: CSVEDQRTGGTEAFF. DNA for the CDR3: TGCAGCGTTGAGGACCAACGGACAGGGGGCACTGAAGCTTTCTTT.